The sequence of this T cell receptor beta chain was determined in a study of shared clonotypes between healthy human individuals (dated by TCRdb to 2019 to 2021). A note on the overall study: A couple of women and three men aged 18 to 49 years were included in the cohort. For each donor, CD4 naive and CD4 memory were each run on three plates, CD8 naive on two plates, and CD8 memory on one plate. To increase sequencing depth and limit assay-specific biases, different laboratories used diverse techniques to prepare libraries and sequence TCR repertoires. Per donor, leukapheresis produced somewhere between about 0.9 and 10 billion PBMCs. To estimate repertoire size and how much clonotypes are shared between individuals, the study performed deep sequencing of blood TCR repertoires from roughly five healthy adults. Results the study describes overall, beyond this receptor: Compared with non-shared clonotypes, the clonotypes found in all four sorted-subset donors had higher generation probabilities. Larger estimated clonotype richness was generally found for naive subsets than for memory subsets. Incomplete sequencing was indicated by rarefaction of sorted-subset datasets, despite the large sequencing depth. Because the study included a small number of donors, the genetic and exposure-history diversity represented was limited. Sharing across a few donors was observed for approximately 4.6% of naive CD4, around 3.5% of naive CD8, 2.3% of memory CD4, and roughly 0.4% of memory CD8 clonotypes. Sampling was restricted to blood, and TCR repertoires in tissues likely differ from the TCR repertoires found in blood. Pairwise subsampling led to the expectation that sequencing depth would affect the degree of clonotype sharing among donors.

V is clipped by 4 bases and J by 9 bases, and the sequence between their germline boundaries is 16 bases long. The CDR1 and CDR2 encoded by the germline V gene are SGHNT and YENEEA. Inclusive of the bounding cysteine and phenylalanine, the CDR3 is 14 residues long. The read is trimmed to its CDR3 DNA, 42 bases read in frame from base 1. Comments on this clone: The antigen this receptor binds is unknown. Base qualities were left out, and no much larger clone turns up one base away.

CD8 naive samples consisted of CD45RO-negative cells that were positively selected for CCR7, yielding a CD45RA+CCR7+ population without TemRA cells. Healthy HIV-negative adults with no recently reported acute infections or vaccinations were included as donors. All donors were Caucasian adults living in Nashville, Tennessee, USA. After blood collection by leukapheresis, PBMCs were isolated using Ficoll-Histopaque density gradient centrifugation and then cryopreserved in the vapor phase of liquid nitrogen. Analytical flow cytometry was used to check the purity and quantity of every magnetically sorted T cell population. Each sorted fraction had its genomic DNA isolated and then quantified by UV absorbance on a Nanodrop 2000c. Using the deep immunoSEQ assay, TCR CDR3 regions were amplified from genomic DNA by multiplex PCR. Genomic DNA extracted from each cell subset was distributed evenly over all wells of several immunoSEQ 96-well plates, and each plate served as one replicate. For sorted subsets, approximately 190 ng of genomic DNA, equivalent to some 30,000 T cell genomes, went into each replicate PCR. Purified libraries were quantified with a Qubit 3.0 fluorometer, sized on a Bioanalyzer 2100, and re-quantified with the KAPA Library Quantification kit. A separate single-read 150-cycle Illumina NextSeq 550 flow cell was used to sequence each immunoSEQ 96-well plate. The paper's data handling went like this. Because the immunoSEQ output included only junctional sequences and no quality scores, the filtering could not be the same as the filtering used for full-length reads. To assign V/J genes and CDR3, sequences were annotated using PyIR, a Python wrapper for IgBLAST v1.9, with IMGT germline references. Reads with weak V/J assignments (E-value above 1e-6), missing CDR3, stop codons, out-of-frame junctions, or ambiguous translated residues were removed. A V3J clonotype was defined by an identical inferred V gene, J gene, and CDR3 amino acid sequence. Percentage overlap between repertoires was calculated by dividing the number of shared unique clonotypes by the size of the smaller repertoire. RTK rarefaction, the Chao1 estimator, and Recon v2.1 estimates of unobserved clonotypes were used to assess repertoire richness. Generation probabilities for all TCRbeta clonotypes obtained by the gDNA method from a few donors were computed using OLGA. TCRdb holds this immuneACCESS table with in-frame rearrangements only. Some clones are missing; in checked studies, unresolved V genes explain under half, and the rest has no known cause. The DNA gave D and trimming, while V, J and clone size come from that table. The sample contains about 1,900,000 clones, approximately 94% of them found a single time. 0.9% to 1.5% of the sample belongs to the ten largest clones.

The sequenced material came from naive CD8+ T cells sorted from blood. The cell subset or site label on this specimen signifies: CD45RA+CCR7+. This TCR came from a man between 18 and 29 years old in good health. This sequence uses TRBV11-3 and TRBJ2-1; a tentative D match to TRBD2 spans 5 bases. The nucleotide sequence is TGTGCCAGCAGCTCGGACGGGGATTTCGGTGAGCAGTTCTTC. The encoded protein is CASSSDGDFGEQFF.